This T cell receptor beta chain was obtained from a study of blood T cell repertoires in COVID-19. At the level of the study: The United States, Italy and Spain were the sources of the acute and convalescent COVID-19 samples. Sources were T cells, B-cell-depleted T cells, or PBMCs; the material itself was cDNA or gDNA.

Germline V gene sequence: CDR1 MDHEN, CDR2 SYDVKM. The CDR3 spans 12 residues. The germline V and J ends were trimmed by 5 bases and 8 bases, with 12 bases remaining between them. The authors' processing: Amplified reference gene primers provided the basis for estimating nucleated cell counts. Profiling relied on immunoSEQ multiplex PCR, and the TCRdb table lists in-frame clones only, not all of them. The DNA was the basis for D and trimming; V, J and clone size are from that table. This sample has over 15,000 clones; 82% occur once, and the top ten carry about 6%. Sequencing used peripheral blood. The receptor comes from a human donor in a cohort sampled during active COVID-19. The rearrangement links TRBV28 to TRBJ1-2; no firm D call. DNA for the CDR3: TGTGCCAGCAGTGTGGGCAGTCGCGGCTACACCTTC. It encodes CASSVGSRGYTF.